The rows below give T cell receptor beta chains drawn from one sample of a study of patients and donors after allogeneic stem cell transplantation. A single record per CDR3 protein comes from TCRdb applying MiXCR to the RT-PCR reads. The table includes some 960,000 distinct CDR3 sequences, more than 15% detected once. Sequences were obtained from blood, either unsorted or a sorted T cell fraction (not recorded which). The receptors stem from a human donor who was either an allogeneic HSCT recipient or a stem cell or donor lymphocyte infusion donor (not recorded which). It is not recorded whose cells these are; they may come from a transplant donor. Each CDR3 is given with its conserved first and last residue. Fields, in order: clone size, D gene, J gene, V gene, CDR3 protein, CDR3 DNA. A D gene is named only where the DNA matches it firmly. A row's size may be missing; if present it is once, few, many or a size class.

>-|TRBD1|TRBJ1-2|TRBV5-1
CASSPSRTGGRGYTF
TGCGCCAGCAGTCCTTCCCGGACAGGGGGCCGAGGCTACACCTTC
>few|TRBD1|TRBJ2-3|TRBV5-1
CASSPRQGATRGADTQYF
TGCGCCAGCAGCCCCAGACAGGGGGCGACTAGAGGGGCTGATACGCAGTATTTT
>-|-|TRBJ2-5|TRBV30
CAWRFRHHLQETQYF
TGTGCCTGGAGGTTCCGACACCACTTACAAGAGACCCAGTACTTC
>-|TRBD2|TRBJ2-1|TRBV7-9
CASSSWTSGGAWDEQFF
TGTGCCAGCAGCTCTTGGACTAGCGGGGGGGCTTGGGATGAGCAGTTCTTC
>-|TRBD1|TRBJ1-1|TRBV12-3/TRBV12-4
CASSSWWTGNTEAFF
TGTGCCAGCAGTTCTTGGTGGACAGGGAACACTGAAGCTTTCTTT
>-|TRBD1|TRBJ1-2|TRBV11-2
CASSLESFGQGGYGYTF
TGTGCCAGCAGCTTAGAGAGTTTCGGTCAGGGGGGCTATGGCTACACCTTC
>few|TRBD1|TRBJ2-7|TRBV11-1
CASSSQGARAYEQYF
TGTGCCAGCAGCTCACAGGGGGCGCGAGCCTACGAGCAGTACTTC
>-|-|TRBJ2-7|TRBV5-1
CASSFYQEPRSYEQYF
TGCGCCAGCAGCTTTTATCAGGAACCTAGATCCTACGAGCAGTACTTC
>few|-|TRBJ2-1|TRBV2
CASSEKGLTYNEQFF
TGTGCCAGCAGTGAAAAGGGCCTAACCTACAATGAGCAGTTCTTC
>many|TRBD1|TRBJ2-7|TRBV12-3/TRBV12-4
CASSPTGNYEQYF
TGTGCCAGCAGCCCGACAGGGAACTACGAGCAGTACTTC
>many|-|TRBJ2-1|TRBV5-1
CASSFGTNLYNEQFF
TGCGCCAGCAGCTTCGGGACAAACCTCTACAATGAGCAGTTCTTC
>-|TRBD1|TRBJ1-2|TRBV4-3
CASSQAGTGTRSGYTF
TGCGCCAGCAGCCAAGCCGGGACAGGGACGAGATCCGGCTACACCTTC
>-|TRBD1|TRBJ2-7|TRBV20-1
CSAGQGSAYEQYF
TGCAGTGCCGGACAGGGTTCGGCCTACGAGCAGTACTTC
>-|-|TRBJ2-7|TRBV3-1
CASSQPGLNYEQYF
TGTGCCAGCAGCCAGCCGGGACTTAACTACGAGCAGTACTTC
>few|TRBD1|TRBJ2-2|TRBV12-3/TRBV12-4
CASRGLQGLVSTGELFF
TGTGCCAGCAGGGGGTTACAGGGGTTAGTTAGCACCGGGGAGCTGTTTTTT
>many|-|TRBJ1-1|TRBV5-1
CASSGLNTEAFF
TGCGCCAGCAGCGGGTTGAACACTGAAGCTTTCTTT
>-|-|TRBJ1-2|TRBV12-3/TRBV12-4
CASTRGAGGVYGYTF
TGTGCCAGCACTCGTGGGGCGGGGGGGGTCTATGGCTACACCTTC
>few|-|TRBJ1-2|TRBV29-1
CSVGGGSYGYTF
TGCAGCGTTGGCGGCGGGAGCTATGGCTACACCTTC
>few|-|TRBJ1-2|TRBV7-9
CASSSPDRDYGYTF
TGTGCCAGCAGCTCCCCAGACCGTGACTATGGCTACACCTTC
>-|-|TRBJ1-1|TRBV6-5
CAAVATEAFF
TGTGCCGCGGTAGCCACTGAAGCTTTCTTT
>few|-|TRBJ2-1|TRBV5-6
CASSLGWEQFF
TGTGCCAGCAGCTTGGGTTGGGAGCAGTTCTTC
>-|-|TRBJ2-5|TRBV5-1
CASRTVPQETQYF
TGCGCCAGCAGGACAGTACCTCAAGAGACCCAGTACTTC
>-|-|TRBJ2-5|TRBV12-3/TRBV12-4
CASRAWGGARETQYF
TGTGCCAGCAGGGCTTGGGGGGGGGCTCGGGAGACCCAGTACTTC
>-|TRBD1|TRBJ1-5|TRBV12-3/TRBV12-4
CASWGGQGRNNQPQHF
TGTGCCAGCTGGGGCGGACAGGGGAGAAACAATCAGCCCCAGCATTTT
>few|-|TRBJ1-3|TRBV5-1
CASAQTDFSGNTIYF
TGCGCCAGCGCGCAAACAGACTTCTCTGGAAACACCATATATTTT
>few|TRBD2|TRBJ2-7|TRBV29-1
CSVTSGGDEQYF
TGCAGCGTGACTAGCGGGGGAGACGAGCAGTACTTC
>-|TRBD1|TRBJ1-2|TRBV5-1
CASSSGGIDYGYTF
TGCGCCAGCAGTTCAGGGGGAATTGACTATGGCTACACCTTC
>few|TRBD2|TRBJ2-2|TRBV4-1
CASSQELIASGGATVGELFF
TGCGCCAGCAGCCAAGAATTGATCGCTAGCGGGGGGGCCACGGTCGGGGAGCTGTTTTTT
>-|-|TRBJ1-1|TRBV20-1
CSARGGGIEAFF
TGCAGTGCTAGAGGGGGGGGCATTGAAGCTTTCTTT
>-|-|TRBJ1-2|TRBV28
CASSLGQWGYTF
TGTGCCAGCAGTCTTGGACAGTGGGGCTACACCTTC
>many|TRBD1|TRBJ1-1|TRBV12-3/TRBV12-4
CASSIPGQGTTEAFF
TGTGCCAGCAGTATACCGGGACAGGGGACCACTGAAGCTTTCTTT
>-|-|TRBJ1-1|TRBV7-9
CASSDVQWGTEAFF
TGTGCCAGCAGCGACGTTCAGTGGGGCACTGAAGCTTTCTTT
>-|TRBD1|TRBJ1-1|TRBV20-1
CSAYHRGENTEAFF
TGCAGTGCTTACCACAGGGGGGAGAACACTGAAGCTTTCTTT
>-|TRBD2|TRBJ2-1|TRBV29-1
CSVEDRGSRAGGTYNEQFF
TGCAGCGTTGAAGATAGAGGGTCCCGAGCGGGGGGAACCTACAATGAGCAGTTCTTC
>few|-|TRBJ2-3|TRBV4-1
CASSQEERGTDTQYF
TGCGCCAGCAGCCAAGAGGAGCGGGGCACAGATACGCAGTATTTT
>-|-|TRBJ2-1|TRBV2
CASSVQGGVNEQFF
TGTGCCAGCAGTGTTCAGGGTGGTGTCAATGAGCAGTTCTTC
>many|-|TRBJ2-7|TRBV12-3/TRBV12-4
CASSAYPRYEQYF
TGTGCCAGCAGTGCCTATCCCCGCTACGAGCAGTACTTC
>-|-|TRBJ2-7|TRBV27
CASSARGTPNWYEQYF
TGTGCCAGCAGCGCTCGAGGAACCCCCAATTGGTACGAGCAGTACTTC
>-|-|TRBJ1-1|TRBV10-3
CAIRGVGTEAFF
TGTGCCATCCGGGGAGTAGGCACTGAAGCTTTCTTT
>few|-|TRBJ2-3|TRBV6-2/TRBV6-3
CASSYMGDTQYF
TGTGCCAGCAGTTACATGGGAGATACGCAGTATTTT
>-|-|TRBJ1-2|TRBV6-1
CASSEQVYYGYTF
TGTGCCAGCAGTGAACAGGTCTACTATGGCTACACCTTC
>-|TRBD2|TRBJ2-3|TRBV20-1
CSARLAGVNTDTQYF
TGCAGTGCTAGACTAGCGGGGGTAAACACAGATACGCAGTATTTT
>few|TRBD1|TRBJ2-7|TRBV27
CASSRGQTSYEQYF
TGTGCCAGCAGCAGGGGACAGACCTCCTACGAGCAGTACTTC
>-|-|TRBJ2-3|TRBV5-1
CASKSTDTQYF
TGCGCCAGCAAAAGCACAGATACGCAGTATTTT
>-|TRBD1|TRBJ1-6|TRBV12-3/TRBV12-4
CASSTTGQGSPLHF
TGTGCCAGCAGTACAACGGGACAGGGTTCACCCCTCCACTTT
>-|-|TRBJ2-3|TRBV3-1
CASSRGVPRYF
TGTGCCAGCAGTCGCGGGGTCCCGAGGTATTTT
>-|-|TRBJ2-4|TRBV27
CATSGADIQYF
TGTGCCACCAGTGGGGCCGACATTCAGTACTTC
>few|-|TRBJ1-2|TRBV5-6
CASSLFPRQGGYTF
TGTGCCAGCAGCTTGTTCCCCCGGCAGGGTGGCTACACCTTC
>-|-|TRBJ1-1|TRBV30
CAWYMNTEAFF
TGTGCCTGGTACATGAACACTGAAGCTTTCTTT
>few|TRBD1|TRBJ1-1|TRBV5-1
CASSGRDRGDTEAFF
TGCGCCAGCAGCGGAAGGGACAGGGGAGACACTGAAGCTTTCTTT
>-|-|TRBJ2-7|TRBV20-1
CSAYWGLLSSYEQYF
TGCAGCGCCTACTGGGGACTGTTGAGCTCCTACGAGCAGTACTTC
>-|-|TRBJ2-7|TRBV12-3/TRBV12-4
CASSLTGFEQYF
TGTGCCAGCAGTTTAACCGGGTTCGAGCAGTACTTC
>few|-|TRBJ1-2|TRBV4-2
CASSQGVTNYGYTF
TGTGCCAGCAGCCAGGGAGTGACTAACTATGGCTACACCTTC
>few|TRBD2|TRBJ2-5|TRBV10-3
CAISWTSGGTQETQYF
TGTGCCATCAGTTGGACTAGCGGGGGGACCCAAGAGACCCAGTACTTC
>few|-|TRBJ1-2|TRBV12-3/TRBV12-4
CASSLGGKRYYGYTF
TGTGCCAGCAGTTTGGGGGGTAAGAGGTACTATGGCTACACCTTC
>-|TRBD1|TRBJ1-2|TRBV24-1
CATSDSVRDRVIGNYGYTF
TGTGCCACCAGTGATAGCGTCCGGGACAGGGTGATTGGTAACTATGGCTACACCTTC
>few|-|TRBJ2-2|TRBV11-2
CASSLGRRSHTGELFF
TGTGCCAGCAGCTTAGGGAGGCGTTCCCACACCGGGGAGCTGTTTTTT
>few|TRBD2|TRBJ2-3|TRBV11-1
CASSPAQAILAGGDTQYF
TGTGCCAGCAGCCCCGCCCAGGCCATCCTAGCGGGGGGAGATACGCAGTATTTT
>few|-|TRBJ2-7|TRBV2
CASREEVWQYF
TGTGCCAGCAGGGAAGAAGTCTGGCAGTACTTC